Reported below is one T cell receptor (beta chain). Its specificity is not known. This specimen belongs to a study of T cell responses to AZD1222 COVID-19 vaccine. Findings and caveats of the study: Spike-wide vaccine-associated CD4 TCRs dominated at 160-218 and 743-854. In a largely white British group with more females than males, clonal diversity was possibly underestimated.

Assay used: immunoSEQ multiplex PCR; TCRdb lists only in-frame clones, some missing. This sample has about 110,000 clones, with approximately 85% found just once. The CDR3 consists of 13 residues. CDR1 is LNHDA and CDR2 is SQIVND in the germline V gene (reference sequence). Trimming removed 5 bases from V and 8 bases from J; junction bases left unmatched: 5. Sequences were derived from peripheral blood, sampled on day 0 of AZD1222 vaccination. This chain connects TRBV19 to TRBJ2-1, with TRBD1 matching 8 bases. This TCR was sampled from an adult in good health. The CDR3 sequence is CASSFGTGYEQFF. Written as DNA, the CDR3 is TGTGCCAGTAGTTTTGGGACAGGTTATGAGCAGTTCTTC.